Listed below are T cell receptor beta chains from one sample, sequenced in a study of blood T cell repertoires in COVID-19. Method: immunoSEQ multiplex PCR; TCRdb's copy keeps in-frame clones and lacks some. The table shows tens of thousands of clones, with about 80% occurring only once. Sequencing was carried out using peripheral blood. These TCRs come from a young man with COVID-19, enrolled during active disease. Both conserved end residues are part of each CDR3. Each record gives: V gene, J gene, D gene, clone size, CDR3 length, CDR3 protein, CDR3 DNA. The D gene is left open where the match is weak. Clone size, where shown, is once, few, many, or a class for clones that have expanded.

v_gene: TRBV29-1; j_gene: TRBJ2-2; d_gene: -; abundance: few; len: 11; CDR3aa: CSVFYVGELFF; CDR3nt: TGCAGCGTTTTTTATGTCGGGGAGCTGTTTTTT
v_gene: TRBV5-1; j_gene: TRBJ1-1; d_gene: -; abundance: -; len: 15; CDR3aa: CASSYSGGAGTEAFF; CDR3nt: TGCGCCAGCAGCTACAGCGGGGGGGCTGGCACTGAAGCTTTCTTT
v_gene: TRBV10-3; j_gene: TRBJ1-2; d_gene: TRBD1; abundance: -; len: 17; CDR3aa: CATRTTGQGGSNYGYTF; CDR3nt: TGTGCCACCCGAACTACCGGACAGGGTGGGTCTAACTATGGCTACACCTTC
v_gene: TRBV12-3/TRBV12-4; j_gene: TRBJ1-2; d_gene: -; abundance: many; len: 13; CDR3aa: CASSTTTGQGYTF; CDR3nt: TGTGCCAGCAGTACCACTACAGGGCAGGGCTACACCTTC
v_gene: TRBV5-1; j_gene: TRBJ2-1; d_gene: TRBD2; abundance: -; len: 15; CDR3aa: CASSTSGGSHNEQFF; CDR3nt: TGCGCCAGCAGCACTAGCGGGGGAAGTCACAATGAGCAGTTCTTC
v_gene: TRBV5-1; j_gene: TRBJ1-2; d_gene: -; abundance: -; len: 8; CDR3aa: CASSSSYF; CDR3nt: TGCGCCAGCAGTAGTTCTTACTTC
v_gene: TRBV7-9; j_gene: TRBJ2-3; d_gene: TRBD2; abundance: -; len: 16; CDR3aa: CASSPRAGGPKDTQYF; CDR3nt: TGTGCCAGCAGCCCCCGAGCGGGGGGGCCGAAAGATACGCAGTATTTT
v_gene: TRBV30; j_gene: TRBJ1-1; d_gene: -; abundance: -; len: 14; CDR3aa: CAWSPRGLGSEAFF; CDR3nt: TGTGCCTGGAGTCCCCGGGGTTTAGGGTCTGAAGCTTTCTTT
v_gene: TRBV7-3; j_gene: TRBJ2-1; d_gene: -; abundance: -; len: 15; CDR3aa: CASSLNRESHNEQFF; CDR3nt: TGTGCCAGCAGCTTAAACAGGGAATCCCACAATGAGCAGTTCTTC
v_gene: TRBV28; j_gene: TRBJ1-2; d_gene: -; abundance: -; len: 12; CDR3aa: CANFARRSGYTF; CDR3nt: TGTGCCAATTTTGCTAGGCGGTCGGGCTACACCTTC
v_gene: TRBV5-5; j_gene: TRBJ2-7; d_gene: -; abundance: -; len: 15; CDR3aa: CASSRQISSSYEQYF; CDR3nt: TGTGCCAGCAGCCGACAGATATCGAGCTCCTACGAGCAGTACTTC
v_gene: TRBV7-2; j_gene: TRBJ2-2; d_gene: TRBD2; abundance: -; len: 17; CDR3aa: CASSWGLAGGSGGELFF; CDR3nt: TGTGCCAGCAGCTGGGGACTAGCGGGGGGGTCCGGCGGGGAGCTGTTTTTT
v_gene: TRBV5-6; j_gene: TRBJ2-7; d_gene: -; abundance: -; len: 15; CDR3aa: CASSLWGGPQYEQYF; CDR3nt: TGTGCCAGCAGCCTCTGGGGAGGCCCTCAGTACGAGCAGTACTTC
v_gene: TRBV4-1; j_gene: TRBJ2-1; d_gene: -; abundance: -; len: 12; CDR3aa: CASSRPGEWYFF; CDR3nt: TGCGCCAGCAGCAGACCGGGAGAATGGTATTTCTTC